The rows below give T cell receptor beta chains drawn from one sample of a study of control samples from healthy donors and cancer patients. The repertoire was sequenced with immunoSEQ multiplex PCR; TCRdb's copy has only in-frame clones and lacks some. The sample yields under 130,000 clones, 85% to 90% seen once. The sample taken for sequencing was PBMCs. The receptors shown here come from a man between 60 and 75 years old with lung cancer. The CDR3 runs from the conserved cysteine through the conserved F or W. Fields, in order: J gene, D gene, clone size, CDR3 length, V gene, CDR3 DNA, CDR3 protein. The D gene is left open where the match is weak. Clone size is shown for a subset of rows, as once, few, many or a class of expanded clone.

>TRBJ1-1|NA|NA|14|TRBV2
TGTGCCAGCTCGGTACAGGGACCGACCACTGAAGCTTTCTTT
CASSVQGPTTEAFF
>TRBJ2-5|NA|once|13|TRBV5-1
TGCGCCAGCAGCTTGGAGGGGGGGGAGACCCAGTACTTC
CASSLEGGETQYF
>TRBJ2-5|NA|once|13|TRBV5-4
TGTGCCAGCAGCCCCGGTCAGAGAGAGACCCAGTACTTC
CASSPGQRETQYF
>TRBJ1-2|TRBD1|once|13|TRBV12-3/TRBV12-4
TGTGCCAGCAGTTTACGGCAGGGGGGCGGCTACACCTTC
CASSLRQGGGYTF
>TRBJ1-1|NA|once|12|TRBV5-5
TGTGCCAGCAGCGTCCAGGGATCTGAAGCTTTCTTT
CASSVQGSEAFF
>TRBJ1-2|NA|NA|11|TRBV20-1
TGCAGTGCCCCAGGGGACCGCGGCTACACCTTC
CSAPGDRGYTF
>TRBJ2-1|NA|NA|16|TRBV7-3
TGTGCCAGCAGCTCAGACAGATACACCTCCTACAATGAGCAGTTCTTC
CASSSDRYTSYNEQFF
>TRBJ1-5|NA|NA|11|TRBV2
TGTGCCAGCAGTGATCCTCAGCCCCAGCATTTT
CASSDPQPQHF
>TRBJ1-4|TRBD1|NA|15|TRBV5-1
TGCGCCAGCAGCTTACTAGGACAGGGGCGCGAAAAACTGTTTTTT
CASSLLGQGREKLFF
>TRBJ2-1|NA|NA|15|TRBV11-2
TGTGCCAGCAGCTTTACGGGGTACTCCTACAATGAGCAGTTCTTC
CASSFTGYSYNEQFF
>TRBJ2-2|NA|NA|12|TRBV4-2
TGTGCCAGCAGCCTTGGGACCGGGGAGCTGTTTTTT
CASSLGTGELFF
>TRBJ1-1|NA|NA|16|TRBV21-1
TGTGCCAGCAGCAATTGTAAGGGATTAATGAACACTGAAGCTTTCTTT
CASSNCKGLMNTEAFF
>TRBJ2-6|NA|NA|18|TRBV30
TGTGCCTGGAGTCGGGTATCTGAAGGAAGGTCTGGGGCCAACGTCCTGACTTTC
CAWSRVSEGRSGANVLTF
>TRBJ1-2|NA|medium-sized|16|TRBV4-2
TGTGCCAGCAGCCAAGACCAGGGTAGTGGGAGCTATGGCTACACCTTC
CASSQDQGSGSYGYTF
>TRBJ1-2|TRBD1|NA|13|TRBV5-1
TGCGCCAGCAGCCGGGACAGTAACTATGGCTACACCTTC
CASSRDSNYGYTF
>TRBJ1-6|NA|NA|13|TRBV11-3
TGTGCCAGCAGCTTAGACGGGTTCTCACCCCTCCACTTT
CASSLDGFSPLHF
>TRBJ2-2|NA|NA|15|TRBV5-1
TGCGCCAGCAGCTGGCTAGCAACGGACACCGGGGAGCTGTTTTTT
CASSWLATDTGELFF
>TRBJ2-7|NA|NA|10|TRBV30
TGTGCCTGTGGGACCCACGAGCAGTACTTC
CACGTHEQYF
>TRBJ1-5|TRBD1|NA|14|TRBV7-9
TGTGCCAGCAGCTTAGGACAGGGGAATCAGCCCCAGCATTTT
CASSLGQGNQPQHF
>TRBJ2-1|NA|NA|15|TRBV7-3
TGTGCCAGCAGCTCCTCCGGGACATCTTACAATGAGCAGTTCTTC
CASSSSGTSYNEQFF
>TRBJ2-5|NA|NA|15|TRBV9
TGTGCCAGCAGCCTCAACAATTTCCAGGAAGGGACCCAGTACTTC
CASSLNNFQEGTQYF
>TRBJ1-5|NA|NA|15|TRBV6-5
TGTGCCAGCAGTCGACACAGGGCGAGCAATCAGCCCCAGCATTTT
CASSRHRASNQPQHF